A single sample is the source of the 7 T cell receptor beta chains below, sequenced in a study of cytomegalovirus exposure and HLA in healthy donors. Primers included in the PCR were 60 Vbeta and 13 Jbeta primers. Profiling relied on immunoSEQ multiplex PCR, and the TCRdb table lists in-frame clones only, not all of them. This sample has 150,000 or so clones, with around three quarters found just once. Sequenced: PBMCs. The receptors shown here come from a male donor in good health and CMV-seronegative.

The CDR3 region is CASSAFFPGQATDTQYF. The DNA of the CDR3 is TGTGCCAGCAGCGCTTTTTTTCCGGGACAGGCCACAGATACGCAGTATTTT. The chain employs TRBV9 and TRBJ2-3; 8 bases align to TRBD1. CDR3 size: 17 residues. The V gene end was trimmed by 3 bases and the J gene end by 2 bases; junction bases not matched to a gene: 11. The germline gives CDR1 SGDLS, CDR2 YYNGEE.

The chain combines TRBV21-1 with TRBJ1-5; TRBD1, the table's D call, was not compared with the DNA. TRBV21-1 is a pseudogene. The CDR3 loop spans 15 amino acids. The CDR3 spells CASSKASGGNQPQHF. The DNA of the CDR3 is TGTGCCAGCAGCAAAGCTTCAGGGGGCAATCAGCCCCAGCATTTT.

The gene calls are TRBV27 and TRBJ1-1; a weak D match, TRBD1 (5 bases). The V end was cut by 4 bases, the J end by 4 bases, with 19 bases between. Germline CDR1 and CDR2: MNHEY and SMNVEV (reference sequence). The CDR3 has 16 amino acids. The CDR3 loop reads CASSSLSGLLGTEAFF. In nucleotides, the CDR3 is TGTGCCAGCAGTTCCTTGTCAGGGTTATTGGGCACTGAAGCTTTCTTT.

This clone has a handful of counts. The chain employs TRBV28 and TRBJ2-4, with D unclear. CDR1 MDHEN and CDR2 SYDVKM come from the germline V gene. The CDR3 spans 16 residues. V lost 4 bases and J lost 0, with 13 bases in between. The CDR3 DNA reads TGTGCCAGCAGTTCCGGGTCTTTGGTAGCCAAAAACATTCAGTACTTC. Protein sequence: CASSSGSLVAKNIQYF.

The chain carries TRBV25-1 and TRBJ2-7; perhaps TRBD2 as D (5 bases). The germline V gene has CDR1 MGHDK and CDR2 SYGVNS. V was trimmed by 6 bases and J by 4 bases, leaving 16 bases between them. There are 14 residues in the CDR3. As DNA, the CDR3 is TGTGCCAGCAGCGATAGGAGGACCCCTTACGAGCAGTACTTC. Protein product: CASSDRRTPYEQYF.

The chain is built from TRBV4-1 and TRBJ2-5; 7 positions agree with TRBD2. The CDR3 is 14 residues long. Germline V gene data show CDR1 as MGHRA and CDR2 as YSYEKL. V trimming: 4 bases; J trimming: 5 bases; junction bases outside the gene matches: 7. CDR3 sequence: CASSLAGGRETQYF. The CDR3 bases are TGCGCCAGCAGCCTGGCCGGGGGGAGGGAGACCCAGTACTTC.

The chain couples TRBV5-1 to TRBJ1-1, with D possibly TRBD1 on 6 matching bases. The CDR3 runs to 17 residues. The germline V gene encodes CDR1 SGHRS and CDR2 YFSETQ. Trimming took 3 bases from V and 1 from J, leaving 19 bases between them. The CDR3 DNA follows: TGCGCCAGCAGCTCGCCTGAAGAAACAGGGTCGAACACTGAAGCTTTCTTT. This gives the protein CASSSPEETGSNTEAFF. Looking up the rest from reference TRBV5-1 and TRBJ1-1 gives the full variable domain: KAGVTQTPRYLIKTRGQQVTLSCSPISGHRSVSWYQQTPGQGLQFLFEYFSETQRNKGNFPGRFSGRQFSNSRSEMNVSTLELGDSALYLCASSSPEETGSNTEAFFGQGTRLTVV.